This T cell receptor (beta chain) appears in the sequencing data of a study of OX40 agonist ivuxolimab in advanced cancers. Study results and caveats: No antigen was identified for the clonally expanded peripheral T cells.

This table comes from immunoSEQ multiplex PCR, and its TCRdb copy is limited to in-frame clones, with some not included. The sample lists tens of thousands of clones; about 85% were seen once. CDR1 and CDR2 (germline): MNHNY, SVGAGI (reference sequence). J was trimmed by 4 bases and V by 5 bases; bases with no gene match: 2. CDR3 length: 14 residues. Notes on this clone: Its antigen is undetermined.

The sequences come from CD4+ or CD8+ T cells sorted from blood, collected in a trial of the OX40 agonist ivuxolimab. V gene TRBV6-6 combines with J gene TRBJ2-2; 9 positions match TRBD1. This TCR derives from an adult with an advanced solid tumor such as melanoma, head and neck, liver or kidney cancer. The CDR3 nucleotides are TGTGCCAGCAGTCACAGGGGGCGCACCGGGGAGCTGTTTTTT. It translates to CASSHRGRTGELFF.